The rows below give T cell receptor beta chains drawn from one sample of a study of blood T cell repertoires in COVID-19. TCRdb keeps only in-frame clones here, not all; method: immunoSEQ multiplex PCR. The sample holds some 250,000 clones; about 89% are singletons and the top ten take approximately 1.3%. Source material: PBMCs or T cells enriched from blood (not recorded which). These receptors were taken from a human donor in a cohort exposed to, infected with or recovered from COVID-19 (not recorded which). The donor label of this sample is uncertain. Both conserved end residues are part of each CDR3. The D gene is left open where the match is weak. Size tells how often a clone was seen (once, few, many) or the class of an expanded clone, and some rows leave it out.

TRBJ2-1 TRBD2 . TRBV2 TGTGCCAGCAGTGACGTCGGCGGGGGGGCACAGAATGAGCAGTTCTTC CASSDVGGGAQNEQFF
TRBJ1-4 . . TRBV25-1 TGTGCCAGCAGTGAATCCCGGGTAGCTAATGAAAAACTGTTTTTT CASSESRVANEKLFF
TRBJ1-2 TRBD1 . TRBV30 TGTGCCTGGACCCCGGACAGGGTAGTTTATGGCTACACCTTC CAWTPDRVVYGYTF
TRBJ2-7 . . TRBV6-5 TGTGCCAGCAGTTACGGGGGGACGTACGAGCAGTACTTC CASSYGGTYEQYF
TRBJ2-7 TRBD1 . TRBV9 TGTGCCAGCAGCGTACGGGACAGGGCCGACGAGCAGTACTTC CASSVRDRADEQYF
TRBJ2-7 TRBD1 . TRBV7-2 TGTGCCAGCAGCTCCGGGACAGGGGGGGGCGAGCAGTACTTC CASSSGTGGGEQYF
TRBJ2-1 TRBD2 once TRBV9 TGTGCCAGCACCTTCGGCGGGGGGGGCAATGAGCAGTTCTTC CASTFGGGGNEQFF
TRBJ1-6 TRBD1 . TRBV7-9 TGTGCCAGCAGCAAAAGCGGACAGGCCTATAATTCACCCCTCCACTTT CASSKSGQAYNSPLHF
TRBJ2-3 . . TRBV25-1 TGTGCCAGCAGTGAAATCTCAGATACGCAGTATTTT CASSEISDTQYF
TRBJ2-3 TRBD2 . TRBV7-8 TGTGCCAGCAGCTCCCGACTAGCGGAAAGCACAGATACGCAGTATTTT CASSSRLAESTDTQYF
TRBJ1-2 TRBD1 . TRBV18 TGTGCCAGCTCACCGACAGGGGACTATGGCTACACCTTC CASSPTGDYGYTF
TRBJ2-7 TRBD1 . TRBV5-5 TGTGCCAGCAGTTGGGGGACAGGGGCCTACGAGCAGTACTTC CASSWGTGAYEQYF
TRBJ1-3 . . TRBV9 TGTGCCAGCAGCGTAGAGGGGCCGACCGAGCTCTCTGGAAACACCATATATTTT CASSVEGPTELSGNTIYF
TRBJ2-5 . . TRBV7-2 TGTGCCAGCAGCTCGCAAGAGACCCAGTACTTC CASSSQETQYF
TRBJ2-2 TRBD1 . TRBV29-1 TGCAGCGTCCAGGCCTTTACAGGGGTCGGTCCCACCGGGGAGCTGTTTTTT CSVQAFTGVGPTGELFF
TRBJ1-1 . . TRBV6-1 TGTGCCAGCAGTGATTTGGGGGGAATAGCTTTCTTT CASSDLGGIAFF
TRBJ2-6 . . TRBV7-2 TGTGCCAGCAGCGCCGACAGGTACTCTGGGGCCAACGTCCTGACTTTC CASSADRYSGANVLTF
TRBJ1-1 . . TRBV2 TGTGCCAGCAGTCCGGAGGTCAGGACGAACACTGAAGCTTTCTTT CASSPEVRTNTEAFF
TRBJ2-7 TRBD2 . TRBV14 TGTGCCAGCAGCCAAGACTCGTTGCTAGCGGGGGACTCCTACGAGCAGTACTTC CASSQDSLLAGDSYEQYF